The 27 T cell receptor beta chains reported below all come from one sample, sequenced in a study of PD-1 blockade in classical Hodgkin lymphoma. After autologous stem cell transplantation all patients relapsed, and prior brentuximab vedotin exposure differed between cohorts. Starting with thawed PBMCs, CD4+ T cells were purified by magnetic negative selection. Produced via immunoSEQ multiplex PCR; TCRdb's table is partial and in-frame only. Here the sample spans approximately 25,000 clones, 80% to 85% being singletons. Here the sequenced sample was CD4+ T cells from blood, taken at baseline. The source is a human donor with classical Hodgkin lymphoma.

This rearrangement joins TRBV28 to TRBJ2-7; TRBD1 matches at 9 bases. Looked up from germline, CDR1 is MDHEN and CDR2 is SYDVKM. The CDR3 runs 16 residues. Unmatched junction bases numbered 9, after V lost 4 bases and J lost 2 bases. Here the CDR3 DNA reads TGTGCCAGCAGTTCTTCTGGGACAGGGCGTACCTACGAGCAGTACTTC. The encoded protein is CASSSSGTGRTYEQYF.

The genes are TRBV10-2 and TRBJ2-1; D might be TRBD1 (6 bases). Between the trimmed V and J ends, which lost 8 bases and 0 bases, there was a span of 14 bases. The V gene's germline CDR1 is WSHSY and CDR2 SAAADI. The CDR3 has 15 residues. CDR3 nucleotide sequence: TGCGCCAGCGGGGAACAGGGTAGCTCCTACAATGAGCAGTTCTTC. It codes for CASGEQGSSYNEQFF.

The chain links TRBV19 to TRBJ2-7; 7 bases fit TRBD2. Per the germline V gene, CDR1 is LNHDA and CDR2 is SQIVND (reference sequence). V shed 5 bases, J shed 3 bases, and the junction held 4 bases outside the gene matches. The CDR3 covers 13 residues. CDR3 in amino acids: CASSAGLHYEQYF. The DNA of the CDR3 is TGTGCCAGTAGTGCGGGACTACACTACGAGCAGTACTTC. The complete variable domain, with remaining parts taken from reference TRBV19 and TRBJ2-7, reads DGGITQSPKYLFRKEGQNVTLSCEQNLNHDAMYWYRQDPGQGLRLIYYSQIVNDFQKGDIAEGYSVSREKKESFPLTVTSAQKNPTAFYLCASSAGLHYEQYFGPGTRLTVT.

The chain employs TRBV6-5 and TRBJ2-5; D remains unclear. The J call may be in error: the DNA end matches TRBJ2-7 better. This CDR3 comprises 11 residues. CDR1 and CDR2 (germline): MNHEY, SVGAGI. The CDR3 DNA reads TGTGCCAGCAGTTACCTCTACGAGCAGTACTTC. It specifies CASSYLYEQYF.

CDR3 nucleotide sequence: TGTGCCAGCAGCGCCCAGGGGAACACTGAAGCTTTCTTT. This gives the protein CASSAQGNTEAFF. The chain recombines TRBV2 with TRBJ1-1; weak D call: TRBD1 (5 bases). Between the trimmed V and J ends, which lost 6 bases and 1 base, there was a span of 9 bases. The CDR3 consists of 13 residues. CDR1 and CDR2 (germline): SNHLY, FYNNEI.

The chain joins TRBV19 to TRBJ2-3; D may be TRBD1 (5 bases). V was clipped by 6 bases and J by 1 base, with 8 bases between them. Germline assignment: CDR1 LNHDA and CDR2 SQIVND (reference sequence). The CDR3 is made up of 13 amino acids. The CDR3 protein is CASRGVGTDTQYF. The CDR3 DNA reads as TGTGCCAGTAGAGGGGTGGGCACAGATACGCAGTATTTT. Supplemented by reference TRBV19 and TRBJ2-3, the full variable domain reads DGGITQSPKYLFRKEGQNVTLSCEQNLNHDAMYWYRQDPGQGLRLIYYSQIVNDFQKGDIAEGYSVSREKKESFPLTVTSAQKNPTAFYLCASRGVGTDTQYFGPGTRLTVL.

This chain connects TRBV27 to TRBJ1-1, with D perhaps TRBD1 (5 bases). The CDR3 totals 15 residues. Between the trimmed V and J ends, which lost 5 bases and 1 base, there was a span of 14 bases. Germline V gene data show CDR1 as MNHEY and CDR2 as SMNVEV (reference sequence). In DNA, the CDR3 is TGTGCCAGCAGTCTTCAGGGTGTTGAGAACACTGAAGCTTTCTTT. Translating gives CASSLQGVENTEAFF.

The V and J genes are TRBV19 and TRBJ1-1; D uncertain. The CDR3 covers 14 residues. The germline V gene has CDR1 LNHDA and CDR2 SQIVND (reference sequence). V lost 5 bases, J lost 0 bases, and 10 bases lay in between. This CDR3 is CASSRLDLNTEAFF. CDR3 DNA sequence: TGTGCCAGTAGTCGACTTGACCTGAACACTGAAGCTTTCTTT.

The rearrangement uses TRBV30 and TRBJ1-6; perhaps TRBD1 as D (5 bases). This CDR3 region has 12 residues. Per the germline V gene, CDR1 is GTSNPN and CDR2 is SVGIG (reference sequence). V lost 2 bases and J 10 bases, leaving 9 bases between the germline ends. DNA for the CDR3: TGTGCCTGGAGTCTAGGGGAGTCACCCCTCCACTTT. This gives the protein CAWSLGESPLHF.

V and J are TRBV18 and TRBJ1-5; D is undetermined. This CDR3 comprises 17 residues. Germline V gene data show CDR1 as KGHSH and CDR2 as LQKENI. V lost 3 bases, J lost 0 bases, and 15 bases lay in between. In DNA form, the CDR3 reads TGTGCCAGCTCACCTTCCACGGCAGGCACTAGCAATCAGCCCCAGCATTTT. Amino acid sequence: CASSPSTAGTSNQPQHF.

This rearrangement joins TRBV10-3 to TRBJ2-5; possibly TRBD1 for D (6 bases). Germline V gene sequence: CDR1 ENHRY, CDR2 SYGVKD. V lost 5 bases and J 3 bases, leaving 10 bases between the germline ends. The CDR3 has 13 residues. CDR3 coding DNA: TGTGCCATCAGTCTACAGGGCGAAGAGACCCAGTACTTC. It yields the protein CAISLQGEETQYF.

The chain recombines TRBV9 with TRBJ1-1; 8 bases line up with TRBD1. The CDR3 has 14 residues. V was pared by 2 bases and J by 4 bases, with 4 bases of the junction left unmatched. Per germline, CDR1 SGDLS and CDR2 YYNGEE. CDR3 loop: CASSVLTGGTEAFF. In DNA form, the CDR3 reads TGTGCCAGCAGCGTCCTCACAGGGGGCACTGAAGCTTTCTTT.

The chain uses TRBV21-1 and TRBJ1-1; no check of the table's D call, TRBD1, against the DNA was made. TRBV21-1 is a listed pseudogene. The CDR3 consists of 15 residues. The CDR3 DNA is TGTGCCAGCAGCACACACAGGGGTAGAGACACTGAAGCTTTCTTT. This codes for CASSTHRGRDTEAFF.

V gene TRBV7-2 combines with J gene TRBJ1-2; D is unclear. There are 14 residues in the CDR3. Between the trimmed V and J ends, which lost 2 bases and 3 bases, there was a span of 10 bases. Germline V lookup: CDR1 SGHTA, CDR2 FQGNSA. CDR3 loop: CASSLSAGDYGYTF. Written as DNA, the CDR3 is TGTGCCAGCAGCTTATCGGCTGGAGACTATGGCTACACCTTC. Complete variable domain (other parts from reference TRBV7-2 and TRBJ1-2): GAGVSQSPSNKVTEKGKDVELRCDPISGHTALYWYRQSLGQGLEFLIYFQGNSAPDKSGLPSDRFSAERTGGSVSTLTIQRTQQEDSAVYLCASSLSAGDYGYTFGSGTRLTVV.

This sequence joins TRBV7-8 and TRBJ2-7; no clear D gene. Trimming removed 5 bases at V and 0 bases at J, with 14 bases between. The length of the CDR3 is 15 residues. Germline CDR1 is SGHVS and CDR2 is FQNEAQ. The CDR3 coding sequence is TGTGCCAGCAGCAGAGATGGGATGAACTCCTACGAGCAGTACTTC. As protein: CASSRDGMNSYEQYF.

In this sample, this clone turned up once. The chain is built from TRBV28 and TRBJ1-2; TRBD1 agrees at 7 bases. From germline, CDR1 is MDHEN and CDR2 SYDVKM. With 5 bases clipped from V and 6 bases from J, the junction kept 9 bases outside the gene matches. The CDR3 loop spans 14 amino acids. CDR3 sequence: CASSPPKTGDGYTF. The CDR3 DNA reads TGTGCCAGCAGTCCCCCGAAAACAGGGGATGGCTACACCTTC.

CDR3 sequence: CASSHYSAGTEAFF. CDR3 coding DNA: TGTGCCAGCAGCCACTACTCGGCGGGGACTGAAGCTTTCTTT. The genes are TRBV4-2 and TRBJ1-1; D unresolved. Between the trimmed V and J ends, which lost 3 bases and 5 bases, there was a span of 13 bases. CDR3 size: 14 residues. The germline V gene has CDR1 LGHNA and CDR2 YNFKEQ.

J is TRBJ1-2 and V is TRBV5-6, with D possibly TRBD1 on 5 matching bases. This CDR3 spans 11 amino acids. Trimming removed 4 bases at V and 7 bases at J, with 8 bases between. From germline, CDR1 is SGHDT and CDR2 YYEEEE. For the CDR3, the DNA is TGTGCCAGCAGCCTGGGACCTGGCTACACCTTC. This codes for CASSLGPGYTF.

DNA for the CDR3: TGTGCCAGCAGTGGAGACAGAATCCTAAGCTACACCTTC. Translation gives CASSGDRILSYTF. This chain joins TRBV6-6 and TRBJ1-2; D perhaps matches TRBD1 (5 bases). Trimming took 5 bases from V and 9 from J, leaving 16 bases between them. The length of the CDR3 is 13 residues. CDR1 is MNHNY and CDR2 is SVGAGI in the germline V gene (reference sequence).

This clone came up once. This rearrangement joins TRBV4-3 to TRBJ2-2; the match to TRBD2 covers 11 bases. The CDR3 is 17 residues long. Germline V CDR1 and CDR2: LGHNA, YSLEER. V trimming: 1 base; J trimming: 3 bases; junction bases outside the gene matches: 4. The CDR3 sequence: CASSQAPSGGYTGELFF. Written as DNA, the CDR3 is TGCGCCAGCAGCCAAGCTCCTAGCGGGGGGTACACCGGGGAGCTGTTTTTT.

This chain connects TRBV19 to TRBJ2-2, with 7 bases matching TRBD1. The CDR3 contains 17 residues. CDR1 and CDR2 (germline): LNHDA, SQIVND (reference sequence). V trimming: 4 bases; J trimming: 4 bases; junction bases outside the gene matches: 12. CDR3 sequence: CASSSPNQGTVTGELFF. CDR3 DNA: TGTGCCAGTAGTAGCCCGAACCAGGGGACAGTCACCGGGGAGCTGTTTTTT.

The chain combines TRBV4-2 with TRBJ2-7, with D perhaps matching TRBD2 (5 bases). V was cut by 1 base and J by 4 bases, with 14 bases left in between. CDR1 and CDR2 (germline): LGHNA, YNFKEQ. The CDR3 is 15 residues long. CDR3 DNA: TGTGCCAGCAGCCAAGTAGATGGAGGAGAGTACGAGCAGTACTTC. This encodes CASSQVDGGEYEQYF.

The chain links TRBV10-3 to TRBJ1-1; no clear D gene. The germline CDR1 and CDR2 sequences are ENHRY and SYGVKD. CDR3 length equals 13 residues. Deletions cut 5 bases from V and 0 bases from J, with 7 bases between. The chain's CDR3 is CAISLYMNTEAFF. In nucleotides, the CDR3 is TGTGCCATCAGTCTCTACATGAACACTGAAGCTTTCTTT.

V usage is TRBV11-3 and J usage is TRBJ2-1, with D hard to call. The CDR3 is 15 amino acids. V dropped 1 base and J dropped 0 bases, with 7 bases sitting between them. Per the germline V gene, CDR1 is SGHNT and CDR2 is YENEEA. The CDR3 spells CASSLGQSSYNEQFF. CDR3 nucleotides: TGTGCCAGCAGCTTAGGGCAGAGCTCCTACAATGAGCAGTTCTTC. Full variable domain (outside the CDR3, taken from reference TRBV11-3 and TRBJ2-1): EAGVVQSPRYKIIEKKQPVAFWCNPISGHNTLYWYLQNLGQGPELLIRYENEEAVDDSQLPKDRFSAERLKGVDSTLKIQPAELGDSAVYLCASSLGQSSYNEQFFGPGTRLTVL.

The J gene is TRBJ2-2, the V gene TRBV4-2; D is ambiguous. CDR1 and CDR2 (germline): LGHNA, YNFKEQ. The CDR3 loop spans 16 amino acids. With 1 base removed from V and 5 bases from J, the gap between germline ends came to 14 bases. The CDR3 nucleotides are TGTGCCAGCAGCCAAGCACCCCGGGCACGGACCGGGGAGCTGTTTTTT. Encoded protein: CASSQAPRARTGELFF.

This chain connects TRBV7-3 to TRBJ2-5, with TRBD2 as a possible D gene (5 bases). CDR3 size: 14 residues. The germline CDR1 and CDR2 sequences are SGHTA and FQGTGA. V was clipped by 8 bases and J by 4 bases, with 17 bases between them. CDR3 residues: CASALQASRETQYF. The DNA of the CDR3 is TGTGCCAGCGCTCTCCAGGCTAGCCGAGAGACCCAGTACTTC.

The genes are TRBV25-1 and TRBJ1-6, with D unresolved. The CDR3 loop spans 16 amino acids. Trimming removed 4 bases from V and 9 bases from J, with 19 bases in between. Germline CDR1 is MGHDK and CDR2 is SYGVNS. The CDR3 loop is CASSVGSLSHGSPLHF. CDR3 coding DNA: TGTGCCAGCAGTGTAGGCTCCTTAAGTCATGGTTCACCCCTCCACTTT.